Included here is one T cell receptor beta chain sequence, with context. Its antigen is not identified. This sample is part of a study of T-cell memory formation after mild COVID-19. It was 5'RACE with constant-segment primers that produced the TCR alpha and TCR beta cDNA libraries, which carried sample barcodes and UMIs. TCRdb processed the 5' RACE reads anew with MiXCR; each CDR3 protein has one entry. There are about 180,000 distinct CDR3 sequences in the sample; about a sixth occur only once, and approximately 2% lies in the top ten. Regarding the study as a whole: Some responding clones appeared in pre-infection memory, suggesting cross-reactive memory joined. Second-wave clones peaking on day 37 lacked confirmed SARS-CoV-2 specificity. Contracting CD4+ clones sat mainly in CM and EM; CD8+ in EMRA.

Per the germline V gene, CDR1 is MGHRA and CDR2 is YSYEKL. The length of the CDR3 is 13 residues. The V gene lost 1 base and the J gene lost 9 bases, with 12 bases spanning the gap. This TCR derives from an adult woman who had mild COVID-19 (a few samples of this study predate the infection). Cell type and time point are not known. Sample: PBMCs or a T cell subset sorted from them (not recorded which). V is TRBV4-1 and J is TRBJ1-1; TRBD1 might be the D (5 bases). CDR3 DNA sequence: TGCGCCAGCAGCCAAGGCCCCGGGACTAAAGCTTTCTTT. Translated: CASSQGPGTKAFF.